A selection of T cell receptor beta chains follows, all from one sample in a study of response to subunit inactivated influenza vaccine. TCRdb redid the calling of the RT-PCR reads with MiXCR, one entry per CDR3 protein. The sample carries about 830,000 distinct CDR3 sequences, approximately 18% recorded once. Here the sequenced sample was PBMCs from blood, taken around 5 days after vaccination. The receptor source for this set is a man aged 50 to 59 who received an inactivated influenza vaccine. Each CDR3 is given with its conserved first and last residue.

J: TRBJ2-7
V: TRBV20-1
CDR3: CSARDAGGGYEQYF

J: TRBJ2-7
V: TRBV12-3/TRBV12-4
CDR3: CASSPTSWYEQYF

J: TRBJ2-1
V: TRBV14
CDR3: CASSQETRGNEQFF

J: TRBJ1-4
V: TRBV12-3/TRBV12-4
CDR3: CASSFYGDEKLFF

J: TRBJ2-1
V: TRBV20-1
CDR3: CSAGSGTGDNEQFF

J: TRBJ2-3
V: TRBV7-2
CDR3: CASSESGQGRLDTQYF

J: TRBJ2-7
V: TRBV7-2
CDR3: CASSRIPGQHTYEQYF

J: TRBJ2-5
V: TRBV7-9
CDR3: CASSFSLSGRETQYF

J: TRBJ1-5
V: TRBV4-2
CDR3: CASSQDPGGDQPQHF

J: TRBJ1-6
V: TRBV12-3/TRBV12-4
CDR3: CASSLGWARNSPLHF

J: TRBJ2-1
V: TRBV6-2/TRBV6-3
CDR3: CASSYQAREVGEQFF

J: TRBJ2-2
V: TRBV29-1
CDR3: CSVEGQGNTGELFF

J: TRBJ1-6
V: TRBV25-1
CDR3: CASSLGGRTPLHF

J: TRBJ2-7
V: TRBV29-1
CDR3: CSVVSARGAHRLSYEQYF

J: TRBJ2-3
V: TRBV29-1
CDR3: CSVESVRFTTDTQYF

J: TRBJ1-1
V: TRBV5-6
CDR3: CASSRGRGQAFF

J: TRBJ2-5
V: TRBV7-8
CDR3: CASSLTPREGGETQYF

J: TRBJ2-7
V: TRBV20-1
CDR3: CSARGLARPYEQYF

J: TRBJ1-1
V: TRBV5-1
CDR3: CASSPDRSEAFF

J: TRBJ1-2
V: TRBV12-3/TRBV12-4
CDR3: CASSLDGQGKYGYTF

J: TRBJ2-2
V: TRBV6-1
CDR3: CASSEIIRELFF

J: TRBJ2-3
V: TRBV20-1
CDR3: CSALGPGPDTQYF

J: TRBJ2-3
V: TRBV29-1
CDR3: CSVEDRGPDTQYF

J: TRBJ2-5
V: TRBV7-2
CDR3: CASSLATVIRETQYF

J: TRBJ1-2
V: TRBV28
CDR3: CASSPLEGRYGYTF

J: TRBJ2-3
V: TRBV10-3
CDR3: CAIKGLGSTDTQYF

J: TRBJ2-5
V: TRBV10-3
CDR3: CAIRATLLQETQYF

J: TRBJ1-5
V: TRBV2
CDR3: CASRVREGRNQPQHF

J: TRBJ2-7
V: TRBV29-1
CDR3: CSATGLPYYEQYF

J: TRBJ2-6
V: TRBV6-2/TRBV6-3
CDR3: CASTMGQARVRGANVLTF

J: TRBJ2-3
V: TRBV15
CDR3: CATSVRDRGLADTQYF

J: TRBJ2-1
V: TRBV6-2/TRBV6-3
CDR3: CASSYSPYNEQFF

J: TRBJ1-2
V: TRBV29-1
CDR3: CSVGTDGGYTF

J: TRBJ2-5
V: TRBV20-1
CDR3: CSASSGTSGRVKTQYF

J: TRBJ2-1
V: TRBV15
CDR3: CATSSRKAVYNEQFF

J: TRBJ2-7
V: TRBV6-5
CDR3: CASSYPLSSGTLGEQYF

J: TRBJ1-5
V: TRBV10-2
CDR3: CASSESPWQPQHF

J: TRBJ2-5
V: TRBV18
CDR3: CASSYSGNQETQYF

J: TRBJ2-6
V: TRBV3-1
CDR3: CASSHSGSGANVLTF

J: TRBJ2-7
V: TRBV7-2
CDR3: CASSLALAGDSSYEQYF

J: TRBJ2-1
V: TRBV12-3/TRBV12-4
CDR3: CASRGLAPSSYNEQFF

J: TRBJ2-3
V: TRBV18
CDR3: CASSPQGVGTDTQYF

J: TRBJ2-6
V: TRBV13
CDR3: CASSWTGIGANVLTF

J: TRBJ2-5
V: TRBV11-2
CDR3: CASSLIAGGTLETQYF

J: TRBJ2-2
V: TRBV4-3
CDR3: CASSQEGAGSNTGELFF

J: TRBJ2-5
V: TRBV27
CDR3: CASSLSDRQETQYF